The 16 T cell receptor beta chains given below trace back to one sample, sequenced in a study of vaccination and CD4 T cells after COVID-19. These receptors' antigens are unknown. Treatment of the sample: roughly 10-day PBMC culture with coronavirus spike peptide pools or control peptides (ViraFEST assay). Scientists ran DNA taken from cultured CD4+ T cells through the Oncomine TCR Beta short-read assay for sequencing. TCRdb reanalysed the PCR reads using MiXCR and keeps one entry per CDR3 protein. The sample includes 20,000 or so distinct CDR3 sequences, over 25% seen only once; the top ten take roughly 18%. Source material: cultured CD4+ T cells from blood. The receptors originated from a human donor with COVID-19.

The rearrangement links TRBV24-1 to TRBJ1-2; D ambiguous. The CDR3 sequence is 12 residues long. Trimming took off 6 bases at V and 4 bases at J, with 8 bases between the two ends. CDR1 is KGHDR, CDR2 SFDVKD, per germline. CDR3 DNA sequence: TGTGCCACCAGTCAGGACTTCTATGGCTACACCTTC. Translating gives CATSQDFYGYTF.

V is TRBV6-1 and J is TRBJ1-1; D is uncertain. The CDR3 totals 15 residues. V lost 1 base, J lost 2 bases, and 11 bases lay in between. Germline V gene sequence: CDR1 MNHNS, CDR2 SASEGT. This CDR3 is CASSEVVGANTEAFF. The CDR3 DNA reads TGTGCCAGCAGTGAAGTCGTAGGCGCCAACACTGAAGCTTTCTTT.

This clonotype was detected only a few times. The chain carries TRBV5-8 and TRBJ1-6, with 9 bases matching TRBD1. Germline CDR1 reads SGHTS; CDR2 reads YDEGEE. Losses at the gene ends were 5 bases for V and 9 bases for J; bases not matched to a gene: 9. The CDR3 extends over 15 amino acids. CDR3 in DNA: TGTGCCAGCAGGGGAGCCGGGACAGGGTTTTCACCCCTCCACTTT. As protein: CASRGAGTGFSPLHF.

The chain links TRBV19 to TRBJ1-1; unclear D gene. The CDR3 has 13 amino acids. V shed 5 bases and J shed 1 base, with 8 bases lying between them. Germline CDR1 and CDR2: LNHDA and SQIVND (reference sequence). CDR3 sequence (DNA): TGTGCCAGTAGTCTAGTGCAGAACACTGAAGCTTTCTTT. Translated, it gives CASSLVQNTEAFF.

The V call is TRBV6-1, the J call TRBJ1-1; TRBD1 aligns across 8 bases. The CDR3 contains 13 residues. V lost 11 bases, J lost 10 bases, and 15 bases stayed unmatched. Germline V lookup: CDR1 MNHNS, CDR2 SASEGT. The CDR3 loop reads CALTGTGIGRAFF. The CDR3 DNA reads as TGTGCCCTTACCGGGACAGGAATCGGGCGAGCTTTCTTT.

The genes are TRBV7-2 and TRBJ1-1, with D perhaps TRBD1 (5 bases). Per germline, CDR1 SGHTA and CDR2 FQGNSA. V was pared by 5 bases and J by 4 bases, with 14 bases between. The CDR3 spans 14 residues. The chain's CDR3 is CASSPDRQFTEAFF. The CDR3 DNA sequence: TGTGCCAGCAGCCCTGACAGACAATTCACTGAAGCTTTCTTT. The full variable domain, its missing parts supplied by reference TRBV7-2 and TRBJ1-1, is GAGVSQSPSNKVTEKGKDVELRCDPISGHTALYWYRQSLGQGLEFLIYFQGNSAPDKSGLPSDRFSAERTGGSVSTLTIQRTQQEDSAVYLCASSPDRQFTEAFFGQGTRLTVV.

This clonotype was seen a handful of times. V and J are TRBV19 and TRBJ1-6; unclear D gene. There are 12 residues in the CDR3. Germline V gene data show CDR1 as LNHDA and CDR2 as SQIVND (reference sequence). With 6 bases removed from V and 7 bases from J, the gap between germline ends came to 7 bases. Here the CDR3 reads CASSQSNSPLHF. Here the CDR3 DNA reads TGTGCCAGTAGCCAATCGAATTCACCCCTCCACTTT.

This chain links TRBV11-3 with TRBJ2-2, with 8 positions matching TRBD1. Germline CDR1 SGHNT, CDR2 YENEEA. CDR3 length equals 15 residues. Trimming removed 0 bases from V and 7 bases from J; junction bases left unmatched: 4. CDR3 coding DNA: TGTGCCAGCAGCTTAGACAGGGGGCTAATCGGGGAGCTGTTTTTT. Translation: CASSLDRGLIGELFF.

Points on this clonotype: Because the CDR3's place on the DNA is in doubt, the DNA is left out and the CDR3 is given as listed by TCRdb. The chain combines TRBV7-5 with TRBJ2-7; no DNA check was done on the table's D call, TRBD2. TRBV7-5 is recorded as a pseudogene. The CDR3 is 21 residues long, counting both termini. The CDR3 reads CISVPEMPVRKGLTSTHEQYF.

This clonotype was counted between two and nine times. This chain joins TRBV11-3 and TRBJ2-5; D remains unclear. The CDR3 totals 15 residues. V dropped 5 bases and J dropped 5 bases, with 18 bases sitting between them. The germline gives CDR1 SGHNT, CDR2 YENEEA. CDR3: CASSPRRSLVETQYF. The CDR3 nucleotides read TGTGCCAGCAGCCCCCGCCGAAGCCTAGTTGAGACCCAGTACTTC.

The sample holds a few counts of this clonotype. The J gene is TRBJ1-1, the V gene TRBV27; D gene unclear. The CDR3 is 15 amino acids. Germline loops: CDR1 MNHEY, CDR2 SMNVEV (reference sequence). With 4 bases removed from V and 1 base from J, the gap between germline ends came to 13 bases. The CDR3 DNA reads as TGTGCCAGCAGTTCCACACAGAGATCGAACACTGAAGCTTTCTTT. Protein product: CASSSTQRSNTEAFF.

In this sample, this clonotype turned up a few times. The V gene is TRBV19, the J gene TRBJ1-2; 7 nucleotides line up with TRBD1. The length of the CDR3 is 13 residues. Trimming at V came to 11 bases and at J to 4 bases, leaving 10 bases not matched to a gene. Germline CDR1 LNHDA, CDR2 SQIVND (reference sequence). The CDR3 DNA is TGTGCCGCATCTCCGGGACAGTTCTATGGCTACACCTTC. Encoded protein: CAASPGQFYGYTF. Full variable domain (rest looked up from reference TRBV19 and TRBJ1-2): DGGITQSPKYLFRKEGQNVTLSCEQNLNHDAMYWYRQDPGQGLRLIYYSQIVNDFQKGDIAEGYSVSREKKESFPLTVTSAQKNPTAFYLCAASPGQFYGYTFGSGTRLTVV.

The chain combines TRBV11-3 with TRBJ1-1; D is ambiguous. Deletions cut 2 bases from V and 1 base from J, with 2 bases between. CDR3 length: 12 amino acids. CDR1 is SGHNT and CDR2 is YENEEA in the germline V gene. CDR3 sequence (DNA): TGTGCCAGCAGCTTAAAGAACACTGAAGCTTTCTTT. Translation gives CASSLKNTEAFF.

This rearrangement joins TRBV6-1 to TRBJ2-5; TRBD2 aligns across 9 bases. The germline gives CDR1 MNHNS, CDR2 SASEGT. This CDR3 has 16 residues. Trimming cost V 6 bases and J 1 base; bases outside gene matches: 9. Here the CDR3 reads CASSRSGGTIQETQYF. CDR3 DNA sequence: TGTGCCAGCAGCCGAAGCGGGGGGACTATCCAAGAGACCCAGTACTTC.

This sequence joins TRBV7-9 and TRBJ2-3; the D gene is possibly TRBD2 (7 bases). The germline V gene has CDR1 SEHNR and CDR2 FQNEAQ (reference sequence). The CDR3 consists of 17 residues. Between the trimmed V and J ends, which lost 5 bases and 4 bases, there was a span of 22 bases. The CDR3 here is CASSPWGGGVFPDTQYF. CDR3 in DNA: TGTGCCAGCAGCCCTTGGGGGGGCGGGGTCTTTCCAGATACGCAGTATTTT.

This clonotype was observed a few times. The chain carries TRBV20-1 and TRBJ2-1; TRBD2 agrees at 9 bases. The V gene end was trimmed by 6 bases and the J gene end by 5 bases; junction bases not matched to a gene: 14. CDR3 length: 16 amino acids. Germline V gives CDR1 DFQATT, CDR2 SNEGSKA (reference sequence). The CDR3 bases are TGCAGTGCGAAACCGTTGCGGGGGGGCAGTAACAATGAGCAGTTCTTC. Its protein product is CSAKPLRGGSNNEQFF.